The present TCR beta chain was sequenced within a study of blood T cell repertoires in COVID-19. V lost 7 bases to trimming and J lost 7 bases; unmatched junction nucleotides: 21. The CDR3 extends over 16 amino acids. Germline-derived CDR1 and CDR2 are GTSNPN and SVGIG (reference sequence). Libraries were prepared by immunoSEQ multiplex PCR; TCRdb keeps only in-frame clonotypes and omits some of them. The sample lists 180,000 or so clones, about three quarters seen once, with 8.6% in the top ten. The receptor's source is a woman between 45 and 65 years old with active or convalescent COVID-19. The J gene is TRBJ2-5, the V gene TRBV30; TRBD2 agrees at 7 bases. The sample comprised peripheral blood. CDR3 region: CASQPGGAGMRGTQYF. CDR3 DNA sequence: TGTGCCTCCCAACCGGGGGGAGCAGGAATGCGTGGGACCCAGTACTTC. Complete variable domain (other parts from reference TRBV30 and TRBJ2-5): SQTIHQWPATLVQPVGSPLSLECTVEGTSNPNLYWYRQAAGRGLQLLFYSVGIGQISSEVPQNLSASRPQDRQFILSSKKLLLSDSGFYLCASQPGGAGMRGTQYFGPGTRLLVL.